The entry that follows covers one T cell receptor (beta chain) sequence. The sample comes from a study of tumor-infiltrating lymphocytes in oesophageal squamous cell carcinoma. The CDR3 is 14 residues long. CDR1 is MRHNA and CDR2 is SNTAGT in the germline V gene. Using its own MiXCR run on the PCR reads, TCRdb lists one record per CDR3 protein. Of some 10,000 distinct CDR3 sequences listed, approximately 54% are singletons. The clonotype was recovered from a male donor with esophageal squamous cell carcinoma. Sequencing was done on a sample of esophageal tumor tissue. J is TRBJ1-1 and V is TRBV6-4; D might be TRBD2 (5 bases). The J call is uncertain, as TRBJ2-5 better fits the DNA end. The CDR3 region has the DNA TGTGCCAGCAGCAGCATTGGCGGGCAAGAGACCCAGTACTTC. Translation: CASSSIGGQETQYF.